This T cell receptor beta chain was documented in a study of T cell responses to AZD1222 COVID-19 vaccine. Germline V CDR1 and CDR2: SGHTA, FQGTGA. This CDR3 contains 16 residues. With 5 bases clipped from V and 2 bases from J, the junction kept 6 bases outside the gene matches. Here immunoSEQ multiplex PCR was the method, and the copy in TCRdb shows in-frame clones only, minus some. The table lists about 140,000 clones, 85% of them singletons. Whole-study findings and limits: The breadth and depth of Spike-specific TCRs increased once two AZD1222 doses had been given. Repertoire sampling happened only post peak T cell response. Nearly half of unique spike-specific TCRs reportedly avoided B.1.351 and B.1.1.7 mutated regions.

The sample holds a few counts of this clone. The target antigen is unknown. The chain carries TRBV7-3 and TRBJ2-3; 11 positions match TRBD2. The sample was peripheral blood, taken 28 days after the second dose of the MenACWY control vaccine. This clonotype was sampled from an adult who received the MenACWY meningococcal vaccine as a control. The CDR3 bases are TGTGCCAGCAGCCATCGACTAGCGGGGAACACAGATACGCAGTATTTT. Translation gives CASSHRLAGNTDTQYF.